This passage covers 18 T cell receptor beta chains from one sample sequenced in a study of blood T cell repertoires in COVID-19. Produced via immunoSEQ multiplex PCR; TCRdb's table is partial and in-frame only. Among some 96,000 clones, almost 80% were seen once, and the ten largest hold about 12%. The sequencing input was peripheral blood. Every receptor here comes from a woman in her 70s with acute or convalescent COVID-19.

The CDR3 bases are TGTGCCAGCAGCCCCGGACAGAATAATTCACCCCTCCACTTT. Residues: CASSPGQNNSPLHF. This rearrangement joins TRBV3-1 (or the pseudogene TRBV3-2) to TRBJ1-6; TRBD1 is a possible D gene (6 bases). The CDR3 has 14 amino acids. Germline values: CDR1 LGHDT, CDR2 YNNKEL (reference sequence). Trimming left V 4 bases short and J 5 bases short, with 9 bases between.

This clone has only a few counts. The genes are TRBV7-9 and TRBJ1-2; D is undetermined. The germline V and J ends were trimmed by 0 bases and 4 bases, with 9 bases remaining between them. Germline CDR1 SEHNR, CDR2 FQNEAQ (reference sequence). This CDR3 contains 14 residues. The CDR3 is CASSLAVQSYGYTF. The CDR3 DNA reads TGTGCCAGCAGCTTAGCAGTACAGAGCTATGGCTACACCTTC.

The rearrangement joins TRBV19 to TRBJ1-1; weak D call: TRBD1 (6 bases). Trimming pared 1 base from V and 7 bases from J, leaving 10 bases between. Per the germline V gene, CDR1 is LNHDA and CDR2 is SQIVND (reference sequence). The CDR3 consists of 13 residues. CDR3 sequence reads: CASSIVEGVEAFF. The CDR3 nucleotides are TGTGCCAGTAGTATAGTTGAGGGGGTTGAAGCTTTCTTT.

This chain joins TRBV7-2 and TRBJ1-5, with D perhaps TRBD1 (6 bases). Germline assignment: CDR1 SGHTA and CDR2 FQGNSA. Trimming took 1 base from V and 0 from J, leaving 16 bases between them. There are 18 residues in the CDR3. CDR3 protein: CASSLGQGSIYSNQPQHF. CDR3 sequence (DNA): TGTGCCAGCAGCTTAGGGCAGGGGAGTATATATAGCAATCAGCCCCAGCATTTT.

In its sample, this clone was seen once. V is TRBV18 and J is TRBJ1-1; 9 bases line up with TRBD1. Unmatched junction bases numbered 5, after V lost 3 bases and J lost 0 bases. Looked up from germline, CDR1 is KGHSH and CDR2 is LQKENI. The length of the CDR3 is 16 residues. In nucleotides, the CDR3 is TGTGCCAGCTCACCTCGGACAGGGGTGATGAACACTGAAGCTTTCTTT. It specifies CASSPRTGVMNTEAFF.

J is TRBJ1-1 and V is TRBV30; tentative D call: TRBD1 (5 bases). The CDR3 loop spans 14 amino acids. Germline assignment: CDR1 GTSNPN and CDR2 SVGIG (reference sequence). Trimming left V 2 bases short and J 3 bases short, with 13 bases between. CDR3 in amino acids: CAWSRTLRDTEAFF. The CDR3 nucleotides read TGTGCCTGGAGTCGGACGCTCAGGGACACTGAAGCTTTCTTT.

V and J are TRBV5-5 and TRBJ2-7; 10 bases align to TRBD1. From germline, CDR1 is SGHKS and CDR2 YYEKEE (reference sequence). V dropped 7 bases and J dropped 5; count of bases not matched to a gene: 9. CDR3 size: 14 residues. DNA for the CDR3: TGTGCCAGCTCGCCGGGACAGGGGTCCCACGAGCAGTACGTC. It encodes CASSPGQGSHEQYV.

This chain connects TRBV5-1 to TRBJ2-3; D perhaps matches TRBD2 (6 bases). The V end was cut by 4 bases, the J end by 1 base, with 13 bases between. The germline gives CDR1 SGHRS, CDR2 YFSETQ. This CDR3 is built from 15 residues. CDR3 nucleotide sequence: TGCGCCAGCAGCCTTCGGGACTCCCGCACAGATACGCAGTATTTT. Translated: CASSLRDSRTDTQYF.

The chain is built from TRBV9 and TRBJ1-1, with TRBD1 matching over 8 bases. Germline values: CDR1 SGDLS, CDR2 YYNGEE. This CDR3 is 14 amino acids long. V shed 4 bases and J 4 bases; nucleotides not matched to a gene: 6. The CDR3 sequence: CASSFGQGATEAFF. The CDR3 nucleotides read TGTGCCAGCAGCTTCGGACAGGGCGCCACTGAAGCTTTCTTT.

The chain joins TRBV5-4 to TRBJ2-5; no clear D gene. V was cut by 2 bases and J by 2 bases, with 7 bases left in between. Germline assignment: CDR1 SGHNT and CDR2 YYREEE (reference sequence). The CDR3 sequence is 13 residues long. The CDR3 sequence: CASSFKLQETQYF. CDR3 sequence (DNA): TGTGCCAGCAGCTTCAAACTTCAAGAGACCCAGTACTTC.

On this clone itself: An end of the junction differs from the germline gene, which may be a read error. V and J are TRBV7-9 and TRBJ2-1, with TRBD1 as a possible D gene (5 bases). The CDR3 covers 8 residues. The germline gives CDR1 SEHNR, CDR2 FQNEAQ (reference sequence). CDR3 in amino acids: CASSPQVF. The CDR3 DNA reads TGTGCCAGCAGCCCACAGGTCTTC.

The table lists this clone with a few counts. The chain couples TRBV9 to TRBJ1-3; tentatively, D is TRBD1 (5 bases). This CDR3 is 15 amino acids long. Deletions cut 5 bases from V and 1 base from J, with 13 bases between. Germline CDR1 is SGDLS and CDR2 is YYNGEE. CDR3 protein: CASSTQGGSGNTIYF. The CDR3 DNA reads TGTGCCAGCAGTACTCAGGGAGGGTCTGGAAACACCATATATTTT.

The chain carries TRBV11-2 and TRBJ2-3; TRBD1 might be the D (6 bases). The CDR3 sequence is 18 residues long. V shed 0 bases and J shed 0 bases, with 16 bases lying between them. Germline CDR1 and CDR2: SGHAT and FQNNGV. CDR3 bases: TGTGCCAGCAGCTTAGATGAAATTGGGACAACTAGCACAGATACGCAGTATTTT. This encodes CASSLDEIGTTSTDTQYF.

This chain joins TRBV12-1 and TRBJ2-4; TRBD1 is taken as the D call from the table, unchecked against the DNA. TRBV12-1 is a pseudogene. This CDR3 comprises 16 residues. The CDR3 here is CASSSQGRRAKNIQYF. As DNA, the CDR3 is TGTGCCAGCAGCTCTCAGGGGCGGAGGGCCAAAAACATTCAGTACTTC.

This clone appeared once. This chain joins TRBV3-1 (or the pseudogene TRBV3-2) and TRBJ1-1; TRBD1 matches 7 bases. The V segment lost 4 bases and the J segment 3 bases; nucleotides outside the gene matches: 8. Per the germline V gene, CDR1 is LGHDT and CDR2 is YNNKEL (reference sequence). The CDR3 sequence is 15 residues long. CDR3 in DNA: TGTGCCAGCAGCCCACTCGACAGGGTGGACACTGAAGCTTTCTTT. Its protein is CASSPLDRVDTEAFF.

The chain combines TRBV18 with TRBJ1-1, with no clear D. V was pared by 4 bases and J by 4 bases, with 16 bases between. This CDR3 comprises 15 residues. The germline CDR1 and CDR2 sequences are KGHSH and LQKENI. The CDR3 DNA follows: TGTGCCAGCTCACGGAATCCGGGGTCGGGCACTGAAGCTTTCTTT. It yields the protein CASSRNPGSGTEAFF.

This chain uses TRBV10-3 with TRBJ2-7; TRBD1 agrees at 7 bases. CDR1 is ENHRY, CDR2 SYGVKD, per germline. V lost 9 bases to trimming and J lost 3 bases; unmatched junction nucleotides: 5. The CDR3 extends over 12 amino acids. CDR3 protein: CAIGRTGYEQYV. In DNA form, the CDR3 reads TGTGCCATTGGTCGGACAGGCTACGAGCAGTACGTC.

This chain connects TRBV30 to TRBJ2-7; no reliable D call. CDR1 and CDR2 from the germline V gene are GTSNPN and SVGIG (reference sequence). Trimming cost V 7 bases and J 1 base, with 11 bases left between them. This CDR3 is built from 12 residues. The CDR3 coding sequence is TGTGCCTTAAGCGAGCCTTCCTACGAGCAGTACGTC. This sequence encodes CALSEPSYEQYV.